These 24 T cell receptor beta chains came from one sample sequenced in a study of radiotherapy plus CTLA-4 blockade in lung cancer. TCRdb keeps only in-frame clones here, not all; method: immunoSEQ multiplex PCR. The sample lists some 110,000 clones; about four fifths were seen once. The sample here was peripheral blood, taken from a patient treated with radiotherapy plus ipilimumab. These receptors all stem from a human donor with non-small cell lung cancer who had a partial response to radiotherapy plus ipilimumab.

The chain links TRBV4-1 to TRBJ2-7, with 7 bases identical to TRBD1. Per the germline V gene, CDR1 is MGHRA and CDR2 is YSYEKL. The V and J ends lost 1 base and 0 bases, in that order; junction bases with no gene match: 6. The CDR3 runs 16 residues. As DNA, the CDR3 is TGCGCCAGCAGCCAAGGAAGTGGGGACAGCTCCTACGAGCAGTACGTC. It codes for CASSQGSGDSSYEQYV.

This clone appeared a few times. The chain combines TRBV7-2 with TRBJ1-1; D is unclear. Trimming cost V 4 bases and J 10 bases, with 19 bases left between them. The CDR3 is made up of 14 amino acids. CDR1 SGHTA and CDR2 FQGNSA come from the germline V gene. The CDR3 coding sequence is TGTGCCAGCAGCTCTACGTCTATTCCTTTTGGAGCTTTCTTT. Its protein is CASSSTSIPFGAFF.

The chain recombines TRBV2 with TRBJ2-1; 10 nucleotides line up with TRBD2. CDR1 and CDR2 from the germline V gene are SNHLY and FYNNEI. The CDR3 is 15 amino acids. The junction had 10 bases not matched to a gene; V was cut back by 7 bases and J by 7 bases. In DNA, the CDR3 is TGTGCCAGCATACTGCTGCTAGCGGGAGATAATGAGCAGTTCTTC. This gives the protein CASILLLAGDNEQFF.

The V call is TRBV19, the J call TRBJ2-5; no reliable D call. CDR3 length: 13 residues. Germline V lookup: CDR1 LNHDA, CDR2 SQIVND (reference sequence). V was trimmed by 5 bases and J by 2 bases, leaving 9 bases between them. The CDR3 coding sequence is TGTGCCAGTAGTGTAGTGAGTCAAGAGACCCAGTACTTC. It translates to CASSVVSQETQYF.

The rearrangement uses TRBV5-6 and TRBJ2-6; possibly TRBD1 for D (6 bases). Germline V gene lookup returns CDR1 SGHDT and CDR2 YYEEEE. The CDR3 is 15 residues long. Trimming shortened V by 2 bases and J by 2 bases, and 8 bases separated the two germline ends. The CDR3 sequence: CASSFGDTGANVLTF. CDR3 bases: TGTGCCAGCAGCTTTGGGGACACTGGGGCCAACGTCCTGACTTTC.

This chain connects TRBV4-3 to TRBJ1-4, with a weak D call TRBD1 (6 bases). The CDR3 totals 15 residues. Germline V CDR1 and CDR2: LGHNA, YSLEER. The ends were cut back, 4 bases at V and 1 base at J, with 10 bases in the middle. CDR3 bases: TGCGCCAGCAGCCGATTGACAGGAACTAATGAAAAACTGTTTTTT. Translating it yields CASSRLTGTNEKLFF.

CDR3 protein: CASKGGTGINQPQHF. The DNA for the CDR3 is TGTGCCAGCAAGGGAGGGACAGGGATAAATCAGCCCCAGCATTTT. This chain joins TRBV2 and TRBJ1-5; 9 bases fit TRBD1. Germline trimming cut 7 bases from V and 4 bases from J; bases unmatched to any gene: 8. This CDR3 comprises 15 residues. The germline V gene encodes CDR1 SNHLY and CDR2 FYNNEI.

This clone has just one count. The V gene is TRBV6-1, the J gene TRBJ2-3; D is perhaps TRBD1 (6 bases). V was shortened by 3 bases and J by 2 bases, with 15 bases between the two germline ends. The CDR3 runs 16 residues. Germline CDR1 and CDR2: MNHNS and SASEGT. CDR3: CASSELRAGATDTQYF. CDR3 sequence (DNA): TGTGCCAGCAGTGAGTTGAGGGCAGGGGCCACAGATACGCAGTATTTT.

Only a few counts were recorded for this clone. The CDR3 here is CASSERTSGRNTGELFF. For the CDR3, the DNA is TGCGCCAGCAGTGAGAGGACTAGCGGGAGGAATACCGGGGAGCTGTTTTTT. The gene calls are TRBV10-1 and TRBJ2-2, with TRBD2 matching 14 bases. This CDR3 is 17 amino acids long. CDR1 and CDR2 from the germline V gene are WNHNN and SYGVQD (reference sequence). Trimming cost V 2 bases and J 5 bases; bases outside gene matches: 4.

Many counts were recorded for this clone. The chain links TRBV6-6 to TRBJ1-2; D gene ambiguous. The V end lost 2 bases, the J end lost 6 bases, and 13 bases lay between the germline ends. The CDR3 runs 14 residues. Looked up from germline, CDR1 is MNHNY and CDR2 is SVGAGI (reference sequence). The CDR3: CASSYLLSMDGYTF. The CDR3 DNA reads TGTGCCAGCAGTTACCTCCTATCGATGGATGGCTACACCTTC.

Here the CDR3 reads CASSQVVVEVWTGELFF. DNA for the CDR3: TGCGCCAGCAGCCAAGTCGTGGTCGAGGTTTGGACCGGGGAGCTGTTTTTT. This chain uses TRBV4-1 with TRBJ2-2, with D unclear. V was shortened by 1 base and J by 5 bases, with 17 bases between the two germline ends. The CDR3 has 17 amino acids. The germline V gene has CDR1 MGHRA and CDR2 YSYEKL.

The chain joins TRBV11-3 to TRBJ2-3; TRBD1 agrees at 7 bases. The CDR3 is 14 amino acids. The ends lost 5 bases at V and 8 bases at J; junction bases unmatched: 10. The germline V gene has CDR1 SGHNT and CDR2 YENEEA. CDR3 residues: CASSDDRAVGTQYF. CDR3 in DNA: TGTGCCAGCAGCGATGACAGGGCGGTGGGTACGCAGTATTTT.

As regards this clone: Other DNA sequences of this sample code for an identical CDR3. The chain carries TRBV5-6 and TRBJ2-7; D ambiguous. CDR1 SGHDT and CDR2 YYEEEE come from the germline V gene. V gave up 2 bases and J gave up 0 bases, with 6 bases separating them. This CDR3 has 13 residues. The CDR3: CASSFGSSYEQYF. CDR3 DNA sequence: TGTGCCAGCAGCTTCGGTAGCTCCTACGAGCAGTACTTC. Drawing the rest from reference TRBV5-6 and TRBJ2-7, the complete variable domain is DAGVTQSPTHLIKTRGQQVTLRCSPKSGHDTVSWYQQALGQGPQFIFQYYEEEERQRGNFPDRFSGHQFPNYSSELNVNALLLGDSALYLCASSFGSSYEQYFGPGTRLTVT.

The rearrangement joins TRBV19 to TRBJ1-2, with 10 bases identical to TRBD1. This CDR3 is built from 16 residues. Per the germline V gene, CDR1 is LNHDA and CDR2 is SQIVND (reference sequence). The trim removed 5 bases at V and 0 bases at J, leaving 6 bases unmatched. In DNA, the CDR3 is TGTGCCAGTAGTTTGACAGGGGGCCAAGCTAACTATGGCTACACCTTC. It translates to CASSLTGGQANYGYTF.

The gene calls are TRBV5-4 and TRBJ2-6; a weak D match, TRBD2 (6 bases). V dropped 0 bases and J dropped 2 bases, with 9 bases sitting between them. Germline-derived CDR1 and CDR2 are SGHNT and YYREEE (reference sequence). The CDR3 is made up of 16 amino acids. The DNA for the CDR3 is TGTGCCAGCAGCTTGGGGGGCGGGGCTGGGGCCAACGTCCTGACTTTC. This gives the protein CASSLGGGAGANVLTF.

The CDR3 protein is CASSPGRALQETQYF. CDR3 sequence (DNA): TGTGCCAGCTCACCTGGCAGGGCGCTCCAAGAGACCCAGTACTTC. This chain connects TRBV18 to TRBJ2-5, with D possibly matching TRBD1 (5 bases). The V end lost 3 bases, the J end lost 1 base, and 12 bases lay between the germline ends. CDR1 and CDR2 from the germline V gene are KGHSH and LQKENI. CDR3 length: 15 amino acids.

Worth noting for this clone: The junction departs from the called germline gene at one end, perhaps through a read error. V and J are TRBV2 and TRBJ1-5; D gene uncertain. Germline-derived CDR1 and CDR2 are SNHLY and FYNNEI. The CDR3 has 14 residues. The DNA for the CDR3 is TGTGCCAGCAGGGAAGATTATAGCAATCAGCCCCAGCATTTT. Translating gives CASREDYSNQPQHF.

J is TRBJ2-7 and V is TRBV9; possible D gene TRBD1, 6 bases. This CDR3 contains 15 residues. V was clipped by 0 bases and J by 2 bases, with 12 bases between them. Germline values: CDR1 SGDLS, CDR2 YYNGEE. As DNA, the CDR3 is TGTGCCAGCAGCGTAGGCGCCGGACAGACCTACGAGCAGTACTTC. Protein: CASSVGAGQTYEQYF.

This sequence joins TRBV4-2 and TRBJ1-1, with D uncertain. Trimming removed 4 bases from V and 0 bases from J, with 6 bases in between. This CDR3 comprises 13 residues. Germline CDR1 is LGHNA and CDR2 is YNFKEQ. DNA of the CDR3: TGTGCCAGCAGCCCCCCCATGAACACTGAAGCTTTCTTT. This encodes CASSPPMNTEAFF.

This clone was seen at least ten times. This sequence joins TRBV6-5 and TRBJ2-1, with D possibly TRBD2 on 6 matching bases. The germline V and J ends were trimmed by 5 bases and 4 bases, with 15 bases remaining between them. CDR3 length equals 15 residues. Germline CDR1 MNHEY, CDR2 SVGAGI. This CDR3 is CASSPTGLSYNEQFF. The CDR3 DNA follows: TGTGCCAGCAGTCCCACGGGACTTTCATACAATGAGCAGTTCTTC.

Concerning this clone: Other DNA sequences from this sample encode an identical CDR3 as well. This rearrangement joins TRBV5-6 to TRBJ1-5; a weak D match, TRBD1 (5 bases). The germline V and J ends were trimmed by 0 bases and 7 bases, with 11 bases remaining between them. The CDR3 contains 14 residues. Germline CDR1 and CDR2: SGHDT and YYEEEE. CDR3 coding DNA: TGTGCCAGCAGCTTGGGTCAGGGAAGGCAGCCCCAGCATTTT. Its translation: CASSLGQGRQPQHF.

The chain couples TRBV18 to TRBJ2-6; D unresolved. Trimming pared 1 base from V and 0 bases from J, leaving 7 bases between. This CDR3 has 16 residues. Germline CDR1 KGHSH, CDR2 LQKENI. Here the CDR3 DNA reads TGTGCCAGCTCACCACGATCAGGCTCTGGGGCCAACGTCCTGACTTTC. It yields the protein CASSPRSGSGANVLTF. Combining the CDR3 with reference TRBV18 and TRBJ2-6 gives the whole variable domain NAGVMQNPRHLVRRRGQEARLRCSPMKGHSHVYWYRQLPEEGLKFMVYLQKENIIDESGMPKERFSAEFPKEGPSILRIQQVVRGDSAAYFCASSPRSGSGANVLTFGAGSRLTVL.

This CDR3 reads CASSNSYRTGPPEQYV. CDR3 sequence (DNA): TGTGCCAGCAGCAATTCGTACAGGACAGGCCCACCGGAGCAGTACGTC. This sequence joins TRBV21-1 and TRBJ2-7; TRBD1 is taken as the D call from the table, unchecked against the DNA. TRBV21-1 is marked as a pseudogene. The CDR3 is 16 amino acids.

The chain joins TRBV6-5 to TRBJ1-5, with a possible D match to TRBD1 (6 bases). The CDR3 has 13 residues. The V gene's germline CDR1 is MNHEY and CDR2 SVGAGI. The V end lost 7 bases, the J end lost 7 bases, and 14 bases lay between the germline ends. As DNA, the CDR3 is TGTGCCAGCACCTCGCAGGGGCGGCAGCCCCAGCATTTT. Translation gives CASTSQGRQPQHF.